The clone carrying this T cell receptor beta chain was counted a few times. Its specificity is unknown. This specimen belongs to a study of T cells after yellow fever vaccination. Study conclusions and caveats: Weaker overall, the secondary response nonetheless peaked faster (day 5 versus 15).

MiXCR, run by TCRdb on the 5' RACE reads, gives a single entry per CDR3 protein. The sample shows 200,000 to 300,000 distinct CDR3 sequences, less than 9% of them seen only once. The CDR3 length is 16 residues. V lost 3 bases to trimming and J lost 0 bases, with 12 bases between them. Germline CDR1 and CDR2: SGHDT and YYEEEE. The clonotype was recovered from a man aged 25-40 years who received the YFV17D yellow fever vaccine. The genes are TRBV5-6 and TRBJ2-2, with D perhaps TRBD1 (6 bases). Source: CD4+ T cells sorted from PBMCs, taken 15 days after the yellow fever booster vaccination. The CDR3 nucleotides read TGTGCCAGCAGCTATGACAGGCTCGCGAACACCGGGGAGCTGTTTTTT. This sequence encodes CASSYDRLANTGELFF.